This TCR beta chain is drawn from a study of early T cells in non-severe SARS-CoV-2 infection. This clonotype was counted many times. MiXCR was run by TCRdb on the 5' RACE reads, yielding one entry per CDR3 protein. This sample has 37,000 or so distinct CDR3 sequences, with 5% to 6.5% found just once. With V trimmed by 0 bases and J by 6 bases, 4 bases remained unmatched. The germline V gene has CDR1 SGHRS and CDR2 YFSETQ. The CDR3 has 14 amino acids. The TCR sequence derives from an adult who was a healthcare worker with PCR-confirmed SARS-CoV-2 infection or an uninfected control (not recorded which). J is TRBJ1-2 and V is TRBV5-1; 8 positions match TRBD1. The sequencing sample was made of whole blood. CDR3 nucleotide sequence: TGCGCCAGCAGCTTGGATCAGGGGGCGAATGGCTACACCTTC. Its protein is CASSLDQGANGYTF. Full variable domain (rest looked up from reference TRBV5-1 and TRBJ1-2): KAGVTQTPRYLIKTRGQQVTLSCSPISGHRSVSWYQQTPGQGLQFLFEYFSETQRNKGNFPGRFSGRQFSNSRSEMNVSTLELGDSALYLCASSLDQGANGYTFGSGTRLTVV.